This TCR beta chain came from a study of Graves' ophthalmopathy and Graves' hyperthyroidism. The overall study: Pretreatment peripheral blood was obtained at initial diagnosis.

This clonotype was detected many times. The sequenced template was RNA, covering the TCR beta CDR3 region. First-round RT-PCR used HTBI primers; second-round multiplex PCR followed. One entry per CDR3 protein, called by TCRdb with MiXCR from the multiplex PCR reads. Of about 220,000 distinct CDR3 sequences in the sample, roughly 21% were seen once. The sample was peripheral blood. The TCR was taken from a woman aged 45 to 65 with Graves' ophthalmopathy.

Here the CDR3 DNA reads TGTGCCAGTAGGCTGACAGGGGTGTCCTACGAGCAGTACTTC. Its protein is CASRLTGVSYEQYF. The chain has TRBV19 and TRBJ2-7; 8 bases fit TRBD1. Germline assignment: CDR1 LNHDA and CDR2 SQIVND (reference sequence). Losses at the gene ends were 6 bases for V and 1 base for J; bases not matched to a gene: 5. CDR3 length: 14 residues.